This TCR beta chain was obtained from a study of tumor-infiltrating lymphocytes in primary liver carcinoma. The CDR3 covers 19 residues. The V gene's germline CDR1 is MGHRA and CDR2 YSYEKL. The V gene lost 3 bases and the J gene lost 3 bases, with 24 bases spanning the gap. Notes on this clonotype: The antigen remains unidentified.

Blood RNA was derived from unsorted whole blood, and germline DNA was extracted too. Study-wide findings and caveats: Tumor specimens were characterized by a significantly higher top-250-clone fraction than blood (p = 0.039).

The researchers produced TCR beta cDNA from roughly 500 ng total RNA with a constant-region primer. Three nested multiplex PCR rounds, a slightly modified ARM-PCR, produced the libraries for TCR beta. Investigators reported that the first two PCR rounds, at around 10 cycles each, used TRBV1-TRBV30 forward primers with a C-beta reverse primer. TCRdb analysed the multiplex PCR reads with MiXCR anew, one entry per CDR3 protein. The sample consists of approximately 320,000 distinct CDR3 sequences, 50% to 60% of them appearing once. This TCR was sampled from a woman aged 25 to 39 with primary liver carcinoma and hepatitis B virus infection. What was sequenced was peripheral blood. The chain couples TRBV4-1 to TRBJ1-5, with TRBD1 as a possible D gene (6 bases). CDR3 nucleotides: TGCGCCAGCAGCCATCCAGCGATTAATCCAGGGGCTCCCAATCAGCCCCAGCATTTT. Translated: CASSHPAINPGAPNQPQHF.